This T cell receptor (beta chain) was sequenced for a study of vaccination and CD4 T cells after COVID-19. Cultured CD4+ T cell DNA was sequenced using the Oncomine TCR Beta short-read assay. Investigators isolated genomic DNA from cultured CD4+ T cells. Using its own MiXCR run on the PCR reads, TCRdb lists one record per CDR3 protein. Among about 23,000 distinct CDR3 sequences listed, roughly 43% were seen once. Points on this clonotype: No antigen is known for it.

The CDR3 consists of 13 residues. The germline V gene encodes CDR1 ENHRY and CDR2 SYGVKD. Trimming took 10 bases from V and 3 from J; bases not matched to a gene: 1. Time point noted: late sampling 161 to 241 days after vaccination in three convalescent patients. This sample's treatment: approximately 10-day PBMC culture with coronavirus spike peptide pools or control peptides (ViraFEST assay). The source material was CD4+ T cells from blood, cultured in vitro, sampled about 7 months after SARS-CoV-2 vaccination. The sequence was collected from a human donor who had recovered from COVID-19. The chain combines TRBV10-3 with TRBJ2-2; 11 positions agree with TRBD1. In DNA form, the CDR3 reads TGTGCCACGGGACAGGGGGACACCGGGGAGCTGTTTTTT. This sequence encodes CATGQGDTGELFF.